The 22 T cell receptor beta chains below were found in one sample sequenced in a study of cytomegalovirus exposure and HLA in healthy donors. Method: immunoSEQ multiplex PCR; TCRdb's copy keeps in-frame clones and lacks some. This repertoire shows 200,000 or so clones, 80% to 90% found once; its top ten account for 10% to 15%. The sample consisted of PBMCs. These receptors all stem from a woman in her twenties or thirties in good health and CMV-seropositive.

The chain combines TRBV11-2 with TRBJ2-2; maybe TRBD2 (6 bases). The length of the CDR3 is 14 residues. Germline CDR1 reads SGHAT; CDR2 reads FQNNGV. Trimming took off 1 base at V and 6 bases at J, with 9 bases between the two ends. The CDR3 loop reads CASSLVADAGELFF. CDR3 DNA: TGTGCCAGCAGCTTAGTAGCGGATGCCGGGGAGCTGTTTTTT. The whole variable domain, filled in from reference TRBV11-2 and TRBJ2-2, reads EAGVAQSPRYKIIEKRQSVAFWCNPISGHATLYWYQQILGQGPKLLIQFQNNGVVDDSQLPKDRFSAERLKGVDSTLKIQPAKLEDSAVYLCASSLVADAGELFFGEGSRLTVL.

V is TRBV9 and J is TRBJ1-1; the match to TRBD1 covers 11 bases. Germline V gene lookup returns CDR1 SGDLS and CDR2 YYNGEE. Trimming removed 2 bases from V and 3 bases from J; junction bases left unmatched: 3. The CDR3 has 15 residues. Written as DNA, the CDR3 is TGTGCCAGCAGCGTGTCGGGACAGGGGGACACTGAAGCTTTCTTT. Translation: CASSVSGQGDTEAFF.

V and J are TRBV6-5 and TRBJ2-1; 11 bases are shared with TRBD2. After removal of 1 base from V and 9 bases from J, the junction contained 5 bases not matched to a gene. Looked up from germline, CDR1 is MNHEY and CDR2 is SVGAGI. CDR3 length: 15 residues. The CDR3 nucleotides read TGTGCCAGCAGTTACTTGACTAGCGGGACCAGTGAGCAGTTCTTC. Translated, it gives CASSYLTSGTSEQFF.

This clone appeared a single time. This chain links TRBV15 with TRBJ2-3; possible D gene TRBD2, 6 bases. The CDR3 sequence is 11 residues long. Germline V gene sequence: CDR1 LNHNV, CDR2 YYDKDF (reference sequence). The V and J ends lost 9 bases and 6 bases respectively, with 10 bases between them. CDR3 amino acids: CATSEGDTQYF. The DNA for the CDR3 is TGTGCCACGTCGGAGGGTGATACGCAGTATTTT.

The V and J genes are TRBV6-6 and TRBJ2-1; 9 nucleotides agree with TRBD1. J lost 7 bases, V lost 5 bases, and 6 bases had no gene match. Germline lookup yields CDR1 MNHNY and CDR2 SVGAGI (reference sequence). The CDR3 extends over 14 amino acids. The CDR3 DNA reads TGTGCCAGCAGTCCGGGGACAGGGAGGAATGAGCAGTTCTTC. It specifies CASSPGTGRNEQFF.

CDR3 sequence: CASSVATGPTDTQYF. For the CDR3, the DNA is TGTGCCAGCAGCGTAGCTACAGGGCCCACAGATACGCAGTATTTT. The genes are TRBV9 and TRBJ2-3; TRBD1 is a possible D gene (6 bases). The V gene lost 0 bases and the J gene lost 2 bases, with 10 bases spanning the gap. This CDR3 has 15 amino acids. CDR1 is SGDLS and CDR2 is YYNGEE in the germline V gene.

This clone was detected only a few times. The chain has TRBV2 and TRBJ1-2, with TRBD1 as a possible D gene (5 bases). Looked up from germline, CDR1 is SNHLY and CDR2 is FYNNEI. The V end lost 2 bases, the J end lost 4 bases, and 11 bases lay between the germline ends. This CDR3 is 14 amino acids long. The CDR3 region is CASSELGQPYGYTF. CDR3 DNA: TGTGCCAGCAGTGAACTTGGACAACCCTATGGCTACACCTTC.

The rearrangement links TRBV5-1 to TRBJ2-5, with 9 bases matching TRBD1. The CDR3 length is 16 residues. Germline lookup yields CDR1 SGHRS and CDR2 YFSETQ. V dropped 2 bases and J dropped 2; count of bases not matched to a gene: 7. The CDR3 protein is CASSFGTGSRQETQYF. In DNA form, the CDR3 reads TGCGCCAGCAGCTTTGGGACAGGGAGTAGGCAAGAGACCCAGTACTTC.

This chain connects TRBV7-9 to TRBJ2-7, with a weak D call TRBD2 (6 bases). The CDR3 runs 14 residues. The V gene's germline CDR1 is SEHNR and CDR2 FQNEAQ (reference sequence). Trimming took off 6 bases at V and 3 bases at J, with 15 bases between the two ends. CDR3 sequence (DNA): TGTGCCAGCAGTTCTTCAGCGGGTTACTACGAGCAGTACTTC. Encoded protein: CASSSSAGYYEQYF. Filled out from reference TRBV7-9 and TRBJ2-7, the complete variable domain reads DTGVSQNPRHKITKRGQNVTFRCDPISEHNRLYWYRQTLGQGPEFLTYFQNEAQLEKSRLLSDRFSAERPKGSFSTLEIQRTEQGDSAMYLCASSSSAGYYEQYFGPGTRLTVT.

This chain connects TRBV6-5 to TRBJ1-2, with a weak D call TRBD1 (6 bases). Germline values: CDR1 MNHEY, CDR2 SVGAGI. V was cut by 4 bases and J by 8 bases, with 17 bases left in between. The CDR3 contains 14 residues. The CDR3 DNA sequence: TGTGCCAGCAGTTCCGACCCAGGACAGCTCGGCTACACCTTC. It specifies CASSSDPGQLGYTF.

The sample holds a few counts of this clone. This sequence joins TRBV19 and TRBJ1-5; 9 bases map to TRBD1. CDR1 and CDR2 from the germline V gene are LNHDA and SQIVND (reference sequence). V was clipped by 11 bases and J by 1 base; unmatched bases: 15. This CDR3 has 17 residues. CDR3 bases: TGTGCCTCCGGGGGCATTGTGGGGACAGGGAGCAATCAGCCCCAGCATTTT. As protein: CASGGIVGTGSNQPQHF. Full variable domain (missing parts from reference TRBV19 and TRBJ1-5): DGGITQSPKYLFRKEGQNVTLSCEQNLNHDAMYWYRQDPGQGLRLIYYSQIVNDFQKGDIAEGYSVSREKKESFPLTVTSAQKNPTAFYLCASGGIVGTGSNQPQHFGDGTRLSIL.

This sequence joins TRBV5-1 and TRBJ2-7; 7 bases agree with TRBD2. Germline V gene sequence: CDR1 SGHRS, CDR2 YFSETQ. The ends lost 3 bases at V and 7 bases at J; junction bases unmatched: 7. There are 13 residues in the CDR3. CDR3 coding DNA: TGCGCCAGCAGCTCCGCGGGAGAAGGGGAGCAGTACTTC. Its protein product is CASSSAGEGEQYF.

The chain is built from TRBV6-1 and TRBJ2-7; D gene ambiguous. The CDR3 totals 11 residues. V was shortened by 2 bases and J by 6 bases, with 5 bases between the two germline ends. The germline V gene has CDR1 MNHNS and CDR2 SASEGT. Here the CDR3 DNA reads TGTGCCAGCAGTGAATCTCTCGAGCAGTACTTC. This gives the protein CASSESLEQYF.

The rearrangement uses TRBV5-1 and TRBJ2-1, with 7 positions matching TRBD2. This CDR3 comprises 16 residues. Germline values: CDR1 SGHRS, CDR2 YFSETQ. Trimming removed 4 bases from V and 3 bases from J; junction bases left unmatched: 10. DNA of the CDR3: TGCGCCAGCAGCCCTGAGGGTAGCGGGTTCTACAATGAGCAGTTCTTC. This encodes CASSPEGSGFYNEQFF.

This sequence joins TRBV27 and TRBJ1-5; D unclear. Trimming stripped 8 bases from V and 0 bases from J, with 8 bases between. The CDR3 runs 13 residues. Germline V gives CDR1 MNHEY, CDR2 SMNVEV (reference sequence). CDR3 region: CASGEYSNQPQHF. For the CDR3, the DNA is TGTGCCAGCGGGGAGTATAGCAATCAGCCCCAGCATTTT.

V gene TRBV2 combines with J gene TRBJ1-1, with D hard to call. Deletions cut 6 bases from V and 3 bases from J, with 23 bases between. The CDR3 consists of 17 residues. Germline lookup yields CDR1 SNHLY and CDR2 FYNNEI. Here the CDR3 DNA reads TGTGCCAGCAGCAGAGAGTTTGGCGGTGGAGGATACACTGAAGCTTTCTTT. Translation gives CASSREFGGGGYTEAFF.

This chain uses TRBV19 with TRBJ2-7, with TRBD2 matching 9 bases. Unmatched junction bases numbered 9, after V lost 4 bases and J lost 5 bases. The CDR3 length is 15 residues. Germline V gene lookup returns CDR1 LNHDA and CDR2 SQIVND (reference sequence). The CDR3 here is CASSTLAGSRNEQYF. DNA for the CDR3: TGTGCCAGTAGTACCCTAGCGGGATCGAGGAACGAGCAGTACTTC.

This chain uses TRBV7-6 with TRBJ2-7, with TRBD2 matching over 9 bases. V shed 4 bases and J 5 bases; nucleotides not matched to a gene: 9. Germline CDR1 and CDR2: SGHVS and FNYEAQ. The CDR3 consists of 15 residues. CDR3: CASSSRPGLADEQYF. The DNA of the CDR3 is TGTGCCAGCAGCTCGAGGCCGGGACTAGCCGACGAGCAGTACTTC.

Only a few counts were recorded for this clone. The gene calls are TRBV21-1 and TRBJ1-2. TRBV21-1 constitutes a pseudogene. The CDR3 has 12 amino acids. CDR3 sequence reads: CASSKARAGYTF. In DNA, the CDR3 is TGTGCCAGCAGCAAAGCGAGGGCTGGCTACACCTTC.

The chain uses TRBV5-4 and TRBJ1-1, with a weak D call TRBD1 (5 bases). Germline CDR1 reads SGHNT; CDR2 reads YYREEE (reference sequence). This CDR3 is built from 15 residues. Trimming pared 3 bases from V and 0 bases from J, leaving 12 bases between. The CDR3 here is CASSSKQVMNTEAFF. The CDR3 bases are TGTGCCAGCAGCTCCAAACAGGTGATGAACACTGAAGCTTTCTTT.

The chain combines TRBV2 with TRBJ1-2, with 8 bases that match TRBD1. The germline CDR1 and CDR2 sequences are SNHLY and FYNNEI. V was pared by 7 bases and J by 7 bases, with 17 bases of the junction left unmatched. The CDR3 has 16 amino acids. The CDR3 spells CASIRDRGTGSVGYTF. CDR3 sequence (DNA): TGTGCCAGCATTAGAGACAGGGGAACAGGGAGCGTTGGCTACACCTTC.

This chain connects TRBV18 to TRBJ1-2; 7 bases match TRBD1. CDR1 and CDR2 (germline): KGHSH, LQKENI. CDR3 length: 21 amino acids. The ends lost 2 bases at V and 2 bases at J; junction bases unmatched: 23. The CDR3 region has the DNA TGTGCCAGCTCACCAACGGCAACCAACAGGGGTCTGACAGGCTCGAACTATGGCTACACCTTC. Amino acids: CASSPTATNRGLTGSNYGYTF.